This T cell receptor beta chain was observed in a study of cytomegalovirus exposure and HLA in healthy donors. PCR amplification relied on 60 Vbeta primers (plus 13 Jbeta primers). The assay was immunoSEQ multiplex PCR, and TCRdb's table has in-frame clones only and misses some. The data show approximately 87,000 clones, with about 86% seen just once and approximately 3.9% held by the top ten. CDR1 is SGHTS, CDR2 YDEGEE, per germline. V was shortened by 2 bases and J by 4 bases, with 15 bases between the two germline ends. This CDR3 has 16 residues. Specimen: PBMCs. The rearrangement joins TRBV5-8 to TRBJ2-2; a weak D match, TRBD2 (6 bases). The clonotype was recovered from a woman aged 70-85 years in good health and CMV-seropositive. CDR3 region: CASSLTASERTGELFF. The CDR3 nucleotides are TGTGCCAGCAGCTTAACTGCTAGCGAGCGCACCGGGGAGCTGTTTTTT.